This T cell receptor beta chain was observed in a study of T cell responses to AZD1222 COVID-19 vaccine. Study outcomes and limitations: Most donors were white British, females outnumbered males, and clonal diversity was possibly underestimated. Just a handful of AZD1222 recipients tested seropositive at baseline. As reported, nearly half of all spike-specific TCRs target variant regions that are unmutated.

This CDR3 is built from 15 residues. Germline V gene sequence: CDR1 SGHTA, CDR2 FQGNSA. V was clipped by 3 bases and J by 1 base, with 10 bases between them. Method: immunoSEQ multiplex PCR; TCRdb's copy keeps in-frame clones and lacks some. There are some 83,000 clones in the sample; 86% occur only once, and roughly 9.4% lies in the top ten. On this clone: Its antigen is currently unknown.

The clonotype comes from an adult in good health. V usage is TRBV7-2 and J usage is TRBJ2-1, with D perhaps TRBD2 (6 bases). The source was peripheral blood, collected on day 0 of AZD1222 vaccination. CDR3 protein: CASSFVGGSYNEQFF. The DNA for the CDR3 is TGTGCCAGCAGCTTTGTGGGAGGATCCTACAATGAGCAGTTCTTC.